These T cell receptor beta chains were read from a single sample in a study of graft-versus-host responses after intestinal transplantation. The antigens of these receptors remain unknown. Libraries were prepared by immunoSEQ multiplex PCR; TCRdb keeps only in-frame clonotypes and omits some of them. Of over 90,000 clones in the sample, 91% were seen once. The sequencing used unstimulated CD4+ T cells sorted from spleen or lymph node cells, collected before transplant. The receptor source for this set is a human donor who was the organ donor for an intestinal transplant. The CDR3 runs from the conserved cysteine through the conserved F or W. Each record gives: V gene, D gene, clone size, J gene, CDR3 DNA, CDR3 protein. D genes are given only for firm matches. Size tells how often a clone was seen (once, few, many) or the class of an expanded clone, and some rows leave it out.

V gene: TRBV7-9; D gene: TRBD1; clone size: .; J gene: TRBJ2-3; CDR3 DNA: TGTGCCAGCAGCGCACAGGGGTCCAGGGTAGATACGCAGTATTTT; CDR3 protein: CASSAQGSRVDTQYF
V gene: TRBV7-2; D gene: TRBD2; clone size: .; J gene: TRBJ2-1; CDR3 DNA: TGTGCCAGCATCTTCCAACTAGCGGGGAGGGGTGAGCAGTTCTTC; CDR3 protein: CASIFQLAGRGEQFF
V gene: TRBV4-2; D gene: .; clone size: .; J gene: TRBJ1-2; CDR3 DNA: TGTGCCAGCAGCCAAGATCGTCGCAGGGCTAACTATGGCTACACCTTC; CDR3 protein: CASSQDRRRANYGYTF
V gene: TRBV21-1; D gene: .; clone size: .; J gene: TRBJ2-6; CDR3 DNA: TGTGCCAGCAGTCTCAGAAGCAGGGTTGGTGGGGCCAACGTCCTGACTTTC; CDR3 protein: CASSLRSRVGGANVLTF
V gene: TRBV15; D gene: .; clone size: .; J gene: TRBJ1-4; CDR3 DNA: TGTGCCACCAGCCCAGGGTCAACTAATGAAAAACTGTTTTTT; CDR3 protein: CATSPGSTNEKLFF
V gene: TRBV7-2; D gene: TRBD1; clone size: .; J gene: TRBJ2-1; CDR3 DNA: TGTGCCAGCAGATGGACAGGGGGCGCGTCCTACAATGAGCAGTTCTTC; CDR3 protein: CASRWTGGASYNEQFF
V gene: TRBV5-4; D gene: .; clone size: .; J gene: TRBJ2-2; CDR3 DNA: TGTGCCAGCAGGAAGGACACTGTCGTCACCGGGGAGCTGTTTTTT; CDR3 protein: CASRKDTVVTGELFF
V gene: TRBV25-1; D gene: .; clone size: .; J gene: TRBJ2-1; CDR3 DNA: TGTGCCAGCAGTGAACCCCACCGACAGGCTGAGCAGTTCTTC; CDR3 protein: CASSEPHRQAEQFF
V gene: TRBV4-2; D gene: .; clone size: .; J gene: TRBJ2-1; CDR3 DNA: TGTGCCAGCAGCCAAGAGGTTGGGGCAGGGTTGTTCCTCAATGAGCAGTTCTTC; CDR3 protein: CASSQEVGAGLFLNEQFF
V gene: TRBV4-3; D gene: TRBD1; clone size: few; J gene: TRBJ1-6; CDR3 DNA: TGCGCCAGCAGCCAAAACAGGGGTTCACCCCTCCACTTT; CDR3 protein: CASSQNRGSPLHF
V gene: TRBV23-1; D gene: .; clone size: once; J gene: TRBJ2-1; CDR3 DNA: TGCGCCAGCAGGATATGTAGGGCATCGGGGGACAATGAGCAGTTCTTC; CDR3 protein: CASRICRASGDNEQFF
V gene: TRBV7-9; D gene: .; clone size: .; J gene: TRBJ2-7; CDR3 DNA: TGTGCCAGCAGCTTAGGACATACCTACGAGCAGTACTTC; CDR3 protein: CASSLGHTYEQYF
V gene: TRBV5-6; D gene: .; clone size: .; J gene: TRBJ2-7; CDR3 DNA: TGTGCCAGCAGCTTGACTAGCCCATTTTACGAGCAGTACTTC; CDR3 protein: CASSLTSPFYEQYF
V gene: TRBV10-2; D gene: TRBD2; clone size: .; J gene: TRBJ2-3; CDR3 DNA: TGCGCCAGCAGTGAGCGCGGGCTAGCGGGGGGCCAACGGCAGTATTTT; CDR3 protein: CASSERGLAGGQRQYF
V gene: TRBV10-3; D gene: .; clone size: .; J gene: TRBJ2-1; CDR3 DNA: TGTGCCATCAGTGGAAACAGTTACAATGAGCAGTTCTTC; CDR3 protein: CAISGNSYNEQFF
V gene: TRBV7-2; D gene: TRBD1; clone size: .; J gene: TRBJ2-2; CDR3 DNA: TGTGCCAGCAGCTTTTCACAGGGGACCGGGGAGCTGTTTTTT; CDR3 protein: CASSFSQGTGELFF
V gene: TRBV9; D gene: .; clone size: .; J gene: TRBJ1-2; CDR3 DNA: TGTGCCAGCAGGGGGGGAAGCCTTTATGGCTACACCTTC; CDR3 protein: CASRGGSLYGYTF
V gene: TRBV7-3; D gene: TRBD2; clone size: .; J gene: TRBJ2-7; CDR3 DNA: TGTGCCAGCAGCCCCGGGGGGGGAGCGCAGTACTTC; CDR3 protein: CASSPGGGAQYF
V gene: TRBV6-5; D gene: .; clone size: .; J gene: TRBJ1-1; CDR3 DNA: TGTGCCAGCAGCCGACTGGGGAACACTGAAGCTTTCTTT; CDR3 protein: CASSRLGNTEAFF
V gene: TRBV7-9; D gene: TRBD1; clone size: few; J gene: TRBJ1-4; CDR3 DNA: TGTGCCAGCAGCCCCGGACAGGGGCGGGAAAAACTGTTTTTT; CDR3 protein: CASSPGQGREKLFF
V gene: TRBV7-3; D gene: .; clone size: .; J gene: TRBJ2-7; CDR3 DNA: TGTGCCAGCAGCCTCTCCTACGAGCAGTACTTC; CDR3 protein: CASSLSYEQYF
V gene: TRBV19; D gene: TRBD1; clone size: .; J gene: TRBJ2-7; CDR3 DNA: TGTGCCAGTAGTTTTACAGGGGACAACGCCTACGAGCAGTACTTC; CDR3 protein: CASSFTGDNAYEQYF
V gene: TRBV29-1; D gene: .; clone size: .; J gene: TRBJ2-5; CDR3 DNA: TGCAGCGTTGAAACGCAGCAAGAGACCCAGTACTTC; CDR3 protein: CSVETQQETQYF
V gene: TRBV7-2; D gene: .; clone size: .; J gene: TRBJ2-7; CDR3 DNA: TGTGCCAGCAGCTCAGGTAGTGGATACGAGCAGTACTTC; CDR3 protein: CASSSGSGYEQYF
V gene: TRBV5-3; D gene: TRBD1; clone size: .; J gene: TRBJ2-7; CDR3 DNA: TGTGCCAGATTAAACCGGGACAGGTCCTACGAGCAGTACTTC; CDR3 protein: CARLNRDRSYEQYF
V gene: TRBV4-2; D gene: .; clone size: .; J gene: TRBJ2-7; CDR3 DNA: TGTGCCAGCAGCCAAGGAGACCGGGCCTACGAGCAGTACTTC; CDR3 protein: CASSQGDRAYEQYF
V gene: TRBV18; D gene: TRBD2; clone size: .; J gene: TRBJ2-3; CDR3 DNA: TGTGCCAGCTCACCAAGGGTACGGCGGGGGGGCCTGAGTTTGGCAGATACGCAGTATTTT; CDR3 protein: CASSPRVRRGGLSLADTQYF
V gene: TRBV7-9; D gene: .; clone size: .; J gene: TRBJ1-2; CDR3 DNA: TGTGCCAGCAGCTTTGGGGCTGGCTATGGCTACACCTTC; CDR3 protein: CASSFGAGYGYTF